The 14 T cell receptor beta chains below all came from one sample that was sequenced in a study of blood T cell repertoires in COVID-19. Measured with immunoSEQ multiplex PCR; TCRdb has only the in-frame clones, and not every one. The sample lists about 82,000 clones, 85% occurring once. The source material was peripheral blood. Source of these receptors: an elderly man with active or convalescent COVID-19.

The chain links TRBV3-1 (or the pseudogene TRBV3-2) to TRBJ2-3; D may be TRBD2 (5 bases). CDR1 LGHDT and CDR2 YNNKEL come from the germline V gene (reference sequence). The V and J ends lost 4 bases and 5 bases respectively, with 13 bases between them. The CDR3 has 14 residues. The CDR3 here is CASSRASIEDTQYF. As DNA, the CDR3 is TGTGCCAGCAGCCGGGCTAGCATTGAAGATACGCAGTATTTT.

The rearrangement joins TRBV29-1 to TRBJ1-1; D is unresolved. Germline V gene lookup returns CDR1 SQVTM and CDR2 ANQGSEA. V was clipped by 4 bases and J by 2 bases, with 8 bases between them. This CDR3 comprises 12 residues. CDR3 DNA sequence: TGCAGCGTTGGTTCAGTCAACACTGAAGCTTTCTTT. Translation: CSVGSVNTEAFF.

The V gene is TRBV2, the J gene TRBJ2-1; 11 nucleotides line up with TRBD2. The CDR3 runs to 15 residues. CDR1 SNHLY and CDR2 FYNNEI come from the germline V gene. The V and J ends lost 6 bases and 8 bases, in that order; junction bases with no gene match: 9. CDR3 amino acids: CASSGGLAGGDEQFF. Here the CDR3 DNA reads TGTGCCAGCAGCGGTGGGCTAGCGGGAGGCGATGAGCAGTTCTTC.

The gene calls are TRBV11-2 and TRBJ1-1, with a weak D call TRBD1 (5 bases). This CDR3 comprises 13 residues. Trimming left V 0 bases short and J 7 bases short, with 9 bases between. Germline V gives CDR1 SGHAT, CDR2 FQNNGV. This CDR3 reads CASSLDGGFEAFF. CDR3 coding DNA: TGTGCCAGCAGCTTAGACGGGGGGTTTGAAGCTTTCTTT.

V is TRBV19 and J is TRBJ2-5; a weak D match, TRBD1 (5 bases). The germline CDR1 and CDR2 sequences are LNHDA and SQIVND (reference sequence). The V end was cut by 5 bases, the J end by 1 base, with 11 bases between. This CDR3 has 14 amino acids. CDR3 bases: TGTGCCAGTAGTTCACAAGGGGCCCAAGAGACCCAGTACTTC. Translating gives CASSSQGAQETQYF.

The chain carries TRBV19 and TRBJ1-1; 7 bases agree with TRBD1. Germline V gives CDR1 LNHDA, CDR2 SQIVND (reference sequence). There are 14 residues in the CDR3. The junction had 4 bases not matched to a gene; V was cut back by 4 bases and J by 2 bases. The CDR3 spells CASSTGQPNTEAFF. The CDR3 DNA follows: TGTGCCAGTAGTACGGGACAGCCTAACACTGAAGCTTTCTTT.

The CDR3 sequence is CASSPETGNHEKLFF. Here the CDR3 DNA reads TGTGCCAGCAGCCCGGAGACAGGGAATCATGAAAAACTGTTTTTT. V gene TRBV5-4 combines with J gene TRBJ1-4, with 7 bases matching TRBD1. CDR1 and CDR2 (germline): SGHNT, YYREEE (reference sequence). V lost 4 bases to trimming and J lost 6 bases; unmatched junction nucleotides: 9. The CDR3 has 15 residues.

This clone was observed a single time. The chain links TRBV7-6 to TRBJ1-6; D gene unclear. This CDR3 region has 19 residues. From germline, CDR1 is SGHVS and CDR2 FNYEAQ. The V and J ends lost 4 bases and 3 bases respectively, with 22 bases between them. The DNA of the CDR3 is TGTGCCAGCAGCTCCCACGCCCCCACAGCACCCGACTATAATTCACCCCTCCACTTT. Translating gives CASSSHAPTAPDYNSPLHF.

This rearrangement joins TRBV18 to TRBJ2-1; TRBD1 matches at 7 bases. The V and J ends lost 2 bases and 4 bases, in that order; junction bases with no gene match: 5. Germline CDR1 and CDR2: KGHSH and LQKENI. This CDR3 contains 15 residues. The DNA of the CDR3 is TGTGCCAGCTCACCAAGGGGGACAGCTTACAATGAGCAGTTCTTC. This codes for CASSPRGTAYNEQFF.

The chain joins TRBV7-2 to TRBJ1-2; D is possibly TRBD1 (5 bases). In germline, CDR1 is SGHTA, CDR2 FQGNSA. CDR3 size: 13 residues. Trimming took off 0 bases at V and 6 bases at J, with 8 bases between the two ends. The CDR3 DNA follows: TGTGCCAGCAGCTTAGCGGGGGGGAATGGCTACACCTTC. It is translated as CASSLAGGNGYTF.

The chain uses TRBV5-1 and TRBJ2-2; a possible D gene is TRBD2 (7 bases). This CDR3 region has 15 residues. Germline V gene data show CDR1 as SGHRS and CDR2 as YFSETQ. V lost 5 bases to trimming and J lost 1 base, with 12 bases between them. In DNA form, the CDR3 reads TGCGCCAGCAGTTCCGGGGGGCAGAACACCGGGGAGCTGTTTTTT. Its protein product is CASSSGGQNTGELFF.

This clone was detected only once. The chain is built from TRBV11-2 and TRBJ2-7; 13 bases are a match to TRBD2. This CDR3 has 15 residues. Germline V CDR1 and CDR2: SGHAT, FQNNGV. The V and J ends lost 8 bases and 2 bases, in that order; junction bases with no gene match: 6. The CDR3 loop reads CASQETSGGAYEQYV. For the CDR3, the DNA is TGTGCCAGCCAAGAAACTAGCGGGGGGGCCTACGAGCAGTACGTC.

This chain joins TRBV6-6 and TRBJ2-1; 10 positions match TRBD2. Losses at the gene ends were 5 bases for V and 2 bases for J; bases not matched to a gene: 9. This CDR3 spans 17 amino acids. Per the germline V gene, CDR1 is MNHNY and CDR2 is SVGAGI (reference sequence). DNA of the CDR3: TGTGCCAGCAGTCAACAACTAGCGGGGACCCCCTACAATGAGCAGTTCTTC. Translating gives CASSQQLAGTPYNEQFF.

The chain is built from TRBV18 and TRBJ1-1, with D hard to call. CDR1 and CDR2 (germline): KGHSH, LQKENI. Trimming left V 0 bases short and J 1 base short, with 6 bases between. This CDR3 comprises 14 residues. The CDR3 here is CASSPPSGNTEAFF. The CDR3 DNA reads as TGTGCCAGCTCACCACCCAGCGGGAACACTGAAGCTTTCTTT.